This T cell receptor (beta chain) was captured by sequencing in a study of metastatic and nonmetastatic thyroid tumors. Study at large: Repertoires of blood and of tissue (tumor or nodule) from malignant and benign thyroid patients were compared. Study results and limitations: Benign nodules were reported to have significantly lower TCR beta diversity than malignant thyroid tumors, in blood and tumor.

Thyroid surgery had not been preceded by any treatment in any patient. A note on this clone: Its antigen remains unidentified.

In the original analysis: A papillary thyroid cancer distant-metastasis classifier was built from CDR3 differences across clinicopathological groups. TCRdb re-called the PCR reads with MiXCR. The V and J calls and clone size come from TCRdb's table, not from the authors' own analysis. There are roughly 6,900 clones in the sample; around 29% occur only once, and 15% to 20% lies in the top ten. This CDR3 has 15 amino acids. Looked up from germline, CDR1 is SGHTA and CDR2 is FQGTGA. J was trimmed by 5 bases and V by 1 base; bases with no gene match: 5. This TCR was sampled from a male donor with papillary thyroid cancer or a benign thyroid nodule (not recorded which). Some clones in this sample may be carry-over from other donors' samples. The sequencing input was adjacent normal tissue. The chain couples TRBV7-3 to TRBJ2-1; 7 positions agree with TRBD1. CDR3 sequence: CASSLRQGTHNEQFF. The CDR3 DNA reads as TGTGCCAGCAGCTTAAGACAGGGAACCCACAATGAGCAGTTCTTC.